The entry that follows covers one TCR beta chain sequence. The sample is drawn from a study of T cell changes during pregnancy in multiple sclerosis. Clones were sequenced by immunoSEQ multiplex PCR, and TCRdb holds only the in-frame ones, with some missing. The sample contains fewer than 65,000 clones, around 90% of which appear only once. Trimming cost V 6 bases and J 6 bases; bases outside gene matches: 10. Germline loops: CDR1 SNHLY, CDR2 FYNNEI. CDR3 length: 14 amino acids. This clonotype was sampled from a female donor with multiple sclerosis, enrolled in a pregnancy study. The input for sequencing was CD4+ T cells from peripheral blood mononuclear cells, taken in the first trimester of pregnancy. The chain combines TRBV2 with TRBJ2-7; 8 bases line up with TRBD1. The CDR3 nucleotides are TGTGCCAGCAGAGGAGACGTACAGGGGGGCGAGCAGTACTTC. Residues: CASRGDVQGGEQYF.